This passage covers 23 T cell receptor beta chains from one sample sequenced in a study of shared clonotypes between healthy human individuals. The method was immunoSEQ multiplex PCR; TCRdb's version includes in-frame clones alone and lacks a portion of them. The repertoire consists of 450,000 or so clones, with about 74% occurring once and the leading ten covering approximately 12%. Source material: PBMCs. The receptors stem from a woman between 40 and 50 years old in good health. Some clones in this sample may be carry-over from other donors' samples.

This clone was detected ten times or more. V and J are TRBV6-6 and TRBJ2-1; 7 bases line up with TRBD2. Germline V gives CDR1 MNHNY, CDR2 SVGAGI (reference sequence). J lost 5 bases, V lost 2 bases, and 6 bases had no gene match. The CDR3 has 15 residues. CDR3 sequence reads: CASSYTSSGNNEQFF. For the CDR3, the DNA is TGTGCCAGCAGTTACACCTCTAGCGGAAACAATGAGCAGTTCTTC.

Many counts were recorded for this clone. Different DNA sequences within this sample yield the same CDR3. This chain links TRBV28 with TRBJ2-7; D gene ambiguous. The CDR3 totals 11 residues. The germline V gene encodes CDR1 MDHEN and CDR2 SYDVKM. V was pared by 3 bases and J by 3 bases, with 3 bases between. The CDR3 DNA sequence: TGTGCCAGCAGTTTTTTCTACGAGCAGTACTTC. It codes for CASSFFYEQYF.

In this sample, this clone turned up once. J is TRBJ2-5 and V is TRBV27; 7 bases match TRBD2. The CDR3 consists of 17 residues. The trim removed 5 bases at V and 7 bases at J, leaving 19 bases unmatched. CDR1 MNHEY and CDR2 SMNVEV come from the germline V gene (reference sequence). The CDR3 DNA reads as TGTGCCAGCAGTACTCTAGCGGTAGGAGCCTTGGAAGTGACCCAGTACTTC. Protein sequence: CASSTLAVGALEVTQYF.

Here the CDR3 reads CASSPQGTNNNEQFF. CDR3 DNA sequence: TGTGCCAGCTCACCACAAGGGACTAACAACAATGAGCAGTTCTTC. V is TRBV18 and J is TRBJ2-1; 7 bases match TRBD2. CDR3 length: 15 residues. Germline lookup yields CDR1 KGHSH and CDR2 LQKENI. The J segment lost 5 bases and the V segment lost 1 base, leaving 5 bases of the junction unmatched.

This chain connects TRBV9 to TRBJ2-3, with D perhaps assigned TRBD1 or TRBD2 (6 bases each). This CDR3 spans 16 amino acids. Trimming removed 5 bases at V and 3 bases at J, with 19 bases between. Per the germline V gene, CDR1 is SGDLS and CDR2 is YYNGEE. CDR3 DNA: TGTGCCAGCAGTCGGAGAGGTGGAGGGGGGACAGATACGCAGTATTTT. Protein sequence: CASSRRGGGGTDTQYF.

There are many counts of this clone. Distinct nucleotide sequences in the sample also encode this CDR3. The rearrangement uses TRBV28 and TRBJ2-1, with D unclear. Germline V gives CDR1 MDHEN, CDR2 SYDVKM. Trimming stripped 6 bases from V and 4 bases from J, with 7 bases between. The CDR3 runs 12 residues. CDR3 residues: CASSEQYNEQFF. CDR3 bases: TGTGCCAGCAGCGAGCAGTACAATGAGCAGTTCTTC.

The chain employs TRBV7-2 and TRBJ1-1; D unclear. The CDR3 is made up of 12 amino acids. CDR1 and CDR2 (germline): SGHTA, FQGNSA. Trimming removed 3 bases from V and 11 bases from J, with 13 bases in between. CDR3 loop: CASSFPGRVAFF. The DNA for the CDR3 is TGTGCCAGCAGCTTCCCCGGGAGGGTGGCTTTCTTT.

This clone was seen once. The chain carries TRBV7-2 and TRBJ2-1, with D possibly TRBD2 on 6 matching bases. The CDR3 runs 14 residues. Per the germline V gene, CDR1 is SGHTA and CDR2 is FQGNSA. Trimming took 5 bases from V and 6 from J, leaving 14 bases between them. As DNA, the CDR3 is TGTGCCAGCAGCCCTCGGGGTAGCGGCAATGAGCAGTTCTTC. Residues: CASSPRGSGNEQFF.

This clone was seen a few times. The rearrangement uses TRBV5-1 and TRBJ2-7, with 8 nucleotides matching TRBD1. The V segment lost 0 bases and the J segment 4 bases; nucleotides outside the gene matches: 6. The CDR3 sequence is 15 residues long. The germline gives CDR1 SGHRS, CDR2 YFSETQ. CDR3 loop: CASSLGQGAQYEQYF. The CDR3 region has the DNA TGCGCCAGCAGCTTGGGGCAGGGGGCGCAATACGAGCAGTACTTC.

This chain joins TRBV7-9 and TRBJ2-1; D may be TRBD1 or TRBD2 (5 bases each). Germline loops: CDR1 SEHNR, CDR2 FQNEAQ (reference sequence). Trimming left V 10 bases short and J 8 bases short, with 21 bases between. This CDR3 is 14 amino acids long. This CDR3 is CATGNRTWGDEQFF. For the CDR3, the DNA is TGTGCCACCGGGAACAGAACCTGGGGCGATGAGCAGTTCTTC.

Comment on this clone: A read error is possible here, since a much larger clone lies one base away. The chain joins TRBV28 to TRBJ2-3, with D uncertain. V shed 5 bases and J shed 3 bases, with 15 bases lying between them. The germline gives CDR1 MDHEN, CDR2 SYDVKM. The CDR3 sequence is 15 residues long. CDR3 DNA: TGTGCCAGCAGTCCCGACCGAAGACCTACAGATACGCAGTATTTT. It specifies CASSPDRRPTDTQYF.

The chain employs TRBV10-1 and TRBJ2-7; D may be TRBD2 (6 bases). The CDR3 extends over 15 amino acids. Trimming took 1 base from V and 7 from J, leaving 17 bases between them. Germline CDR1 reads WNHNN; CDR2 reads SYGVQD (reference sequence). The CDR3 DNA is TGCGCCAGCAGTGAGTGGGGGAGGAAAACGGGGGAGCAGTACTTC. It translates to CASSEWGRKTGEQYF.

Ten or more counts support this clone. Other DNA variants within this sample encode the same CDR3. The rearrangement links TRBV29-1 to TRBJ2-7, with 11 bases aligning to TRBD1. The CDR3 extends over 14 amino acids. V lost 1 base and J lost 3; bases outside the gene matches: 2. Germline CDR1 reads SQVTM; CDR2 reads ANQGSEA. CDR3 amino acids: CSVEGDRGIYEQYF. The CDR3 DNA follows: TGCAGCGTTGAAGGGGACAGGGGGATCTACGAGCAGTACTTC.

The chain is built from TRBV7-9 and TRBJ2-7, with TRBD2 identical over 9 bases. The junction had 5 bases not matched to a gene; V was cut back by 7 bases and J by 1 base. Germline CDR1 SEHNR, CDR2 FQNEAQ (reference sequence). The CDR3 length is 14 residues. The CDR3 reads CASNAGGPSYEQYF. The CDR3, as DNA: TGTGCCAGCAACGCGGGAGGGCCTTCCTACGAGCAGTACTTC.

V and J are TRBV19 and TRBJ2-5; D is undetermined. This CDR3 comprises 12 residues. The germline V and J ends were trimmed by 6 bases and 8 bases, with 13 bases remaining between them. Germline assignment: CDR1 LNHDA and CDR2 SQIVND (reference sequence). CDR3 region: CASRPPQGTQYF. The CDR3 DNA follows: TGTGCCAGTAGGCCACCCCAAGGTACCCAGTACTTC.

On this clone: A read error likely explains this, since a far larger clone differs by one base. The chain is built from TRBV4-2 and TRBJ1-2; D is unresolved. This CDR3 is built from 12 residues. The germline CDR1 and CDR2 sequences are LGHNA and YNFKEQ. CDR3 coding DNA: TGTGTCAGCTCGCGGGAACACTATGGCTACACCTTC. Its translation is CVSSREHYGYTF.

The V call is TRBV7-6, the J call TRBJ2-3; maybe TRBD2 (5 bases). Germline V gives CDR1 SGHVS, CDR2 FNYEAQ. This CDR3 spans 18 amino acids. V was trimmed by 3 bases and J by 2 bases, leaving 21 bases between them. CDR3 in DNA: TGTGCCAGCAGCTTGTTCGCTCACCGGGAAGCCCTCACAGATACGCAGTATTTT. Translation gives CASSLFAHREALTDTQYF.

The chain employs TRBV7-8 and TRBJ2-2; D gene unclear. CDR3 size: 14 residues. With 5 bases removed from V and 0 bases from J, the gap between germline ends came to 7 bases. Germline-derived CDR1 and CDR2 are SGHVS and FQNEAQ. CDR3 sequence: CASSRPANTGELFF. The CDR3 coding sequence is TGTGCCAGCAGCCGCCCGGCGAACACCGGGGAGCTGTTTTTT.

CDR3 nucleotide sequence: TGTGCCAGCGACTCGGGACTCCTATACAATGAGCAGTTCTTC. This sequence encodes CASDSGLLYNEQFF. The rearrangement links TRBV2 to TRBJ2-1, with D possibly being TRBD2 (6 bases). Germline V gives CDR1 SNHLY, CDR2 FYNNEI. The CDR3 is made up of 14 amino acids. V was trimmed by 8 bases and J by 4 bases, leaving 15 bases between them.

J is TRBJ2-7 and V is TRBV19; D unclear. From germline, CDR1 is LNHDA and CDR2 SQIVND (reference sequence). Trimming removed 6 bases from V and 2 bases from J, with 14 bases in between. The CDR3 totals 14 residues. Here the CDR3 DNA reads TGTGCCAGTAGATGGCAGGTCGGGCCCTACGAGCAGTACTTC. It encodes CASRWQVGPYEQYF. Combining the CDR3 with reference TRBV19 and TRBJ2-7 gives the whole variable domain DGGITQSPKYLFRKEGQNVTLSCEQNLNHDAMYWYRQDPGQGLRLIYYSQIVNDFQKGDIAEGYSVSREKKESFPLTVTSAQKNPTAFYLCASRWQVGPYEQYFGPGTRLTVT.

J is TRBJ1-6 and V is TRBV28; D might be TRBD1 (5 bases). The germline V and J ends were trimmed by 2 bases and 2 bases, with 13 bases remaining between them. The V gene's germline CDR1 is MDHEN and CDR2 SYDVKM. The CDR3 spans 17 residues. CDR3 bases: TGTGCCAGCAGTTTACCAACGCGGGGCACCTATAATTCACCCCTCCACTTT. Protein: CASSLPTRGTYNSPLHF.

The gene calls are TRBV2 and TRBJ2-7, with D maybe TRBD1 (5 bases). Trimming pared 6 bases from V and 3 bases from J, leaving 12 bases between. This CDR3 is built from 13 residues. Germline values: CDR1 SNHLY, CDR2 FYNNEI. DNA of the CDR3: TGTGCCAGCAGGAGGACAACTCGCTACGAGCAGTACTTC. Protein sequence: CASRRTTRYEQYF. The whole variable domain, remainder taken from reference TRBV2 and TRBJ2-7, is EPEVTQTPSHQVTQMGQEVILRCVPISNHLYFYWYRQILGQKVEFLVSFYNNEISEKSEIFDDQFSVERPDGSNFTLKIRSTKLEDSAMYFCASRRTTRYEQYFGPGTRLTVT.

This sequence joins TRBV6-5 and TRBJ2-5; TRBD2 agrees at 8 bases. Germline V gene lookup returns CDR1 MNHEY and CDR2 SVGAGI. The J segment lost 5 bases and the V segment lost 4 bases, leaving 3 bases of the junction unmatched. This CDR3 is 13 amino acids long. CDR3 amino acids: CASSLGLGETQYF. The CDR3 DNA follows: TGTGCCAGCAGTTTGGGACTAGGGGAGACCCAGTACTTC.